Listed below are T cell receptor beta chains from one sample, sequenced in a study of shared clonotypes between healthy human individuals. Using immunoSEQ multiplex PCR, the repertoire was profiled, and TCRdb retains in-frame clones only, with some absent. Here the sample spans approximately 100,000 clones, less than 80% being singletons. The sequenced sample consisted of memory CD8+ T cells sorted from blood. The receptors come from a woman in her thirties in good health. CDR3s include the opening cysteine and the closing phenylalanine or tryptophan. A D gene is named only where the DNA matches it firmly. Clone size is stated in some rows and not others, as once, few, many or a class when expanded.

D	V	J	size	CDR3	DNA
TRBD2	TRBV28	TRBJ2-1	.	CASSSFTGHAGEVQFF	TGTGCCAGCAGTTCTTTCACCGGACATGCGGGGGAGGTGCAGTTCTTC
.	TRBV6-1	TRBJ1-5	.	CASSEAPGNNQPQHF	TGTGCCAGCAGTGAAGCGCCCGGGAACAATCAGCCCCAGCATTTT
.	TRBV29-1	TRBJ2-2	once	CSVPGRGEAGELFF	TGCAGCGTTCCTGGGAGAGGAGAGGCCGGGGAGCTGTTTTTT
.	TRBV29-1	TRBJ2-7	few	CSVGTLYSEQYF	TGCAGCGTGGGGACCCTCTACAGCGAGCAGTACTTC
TRBD2	TRBV15	TRBJ2-1	once	CATKSGDGNNEQFF	TGTGCCACCAAGAGCGGGGATGGGAACAATGAGCAGTTCTTC
TRBD1	TRBV4-1	TRBJ1-4	.	CASSRAGTGGEKLFF	TGCGCCAGCAGCCGCGCCGGGACAGGGGGTGAAAAACTGTTTTTT
.	TRBV7-9	TRBJ2-1	few	CASSSGDQFF	TGTGCCAGCAGCTCAGGGGACCAGTTCTTC
TRBD1	TRBV7-8	TRBJ1-2	few	CASSLSDRGQGDGYTF	TGTGCCAGCAGCTTATCGGACCGGGGACAGGGGGATGGCTACACCTTC
.	TRBV27	TRBJ2-7	.	CASTGGGNEQYF	TGTGCCAGCACAGGTGGTGGGAACGAGCAGTACTTC
.	TRBV19	TRBJ1-5	once	CASSIDRGGWQPQHF	TGTGCCAGTAGTATAGATCGGGGGGGCTGGCAGCCCCAGCATTTT
.	TRBV5-8	TRBJ1-5	.	CASSGGVVRPQHF	TGTGCCAGCAGTGGGGGTGTAGTTCGTCCCCAGCATTTT
TRBD1	TRBV7-8	TRBJ2-1	few	CASSPGTVSSYNEQFF	TGTGCCAGCAGCCCAGGGACAGTGAGCTCCTACAATGAGCAGTTCTTC
TRBD1	TRBV27	TRBJ1-5	.	CASTTGNQPQHF	TGTGCCAGCACGACAGGGAATCAGCCCCAGCATTTT
.	TRBV9	TRBJ2-7	.	CASSVASTPYEQYF	TGTGCCAGCAGCGTAGCTTCGACACCCTACGAGCAGTACTTC
.	TRBV5-4	TRBJ2-1	.	CASSLEASKQFF	TGTGCCAGCAGCTTGGAGGCTTCTAAGCAGTTCTTC
.	TRBV27	TRBJ2-1	.	CASSLRKGSYNEQFF	TGTGCCAGCAGTTTAAGGAAGGGCTCCTACAATGAGCAGTTCTTC
TRBD1	TRBV2	TRBJ2-1	few	CASRAGTGASNEQFF	TGTGCCAGCAGAGCTGGGACAGGGGCCTCCAATGAGCAGTTCTTC
TRBD1	TRBV9	TRBJ1-1	few	CASSVGGQGGTEAFF	TGTGCCAGCAGCGTAGGGGGACAGGGCGGCACTGAAGCTTTCTTT
TRBD2	TRBV6-5	TRBJ2-7	.	CATSDLYEQYF	TGTGCAACTAGCGACCTCTACGAGCAGTACTTC
.	TRBV7-2	TRBJ1-2	.	CASSFRGGINYGYTF	TGTGCCAGCAGCTTCCGAGGGGGGATCAACTATGGCTACACCTTC
.	TRBV29-1	TRBJ2-1	few	CSVAVVNEQFF	TGCAGCGTCGCCGTTGTGAATGAGCAGTTCTTC
TRBD1	TRBV9	TRBJ2-2	.	CASSAMWTGDTGELFF	TGTGCCAGCAGCGCCATGTGGACAGGGGACACCGGGGAGCTGTTTTTT
.	TRBV5-4	TRBJ1-1	.	CASSLVGEGTEAFF	TGTGCCAGCAGCTTGGTGGGAGAGGGCACTGAAGCTTTCTTT
TRBD2	TRBV6-5	TRBJ2-2	.	CASSFASGRNGELFF	TGTGCCAGCAGTTTCGCTAGCGGGCGAAACGGGGAGCTGTTTTTT
.	TRBV28	TRBJ1-2	once	CATQQNEWLYGYTF	TGTGCCACACAGCAGAACGAGTGGTTGTATGGCTACACCTTC
TRBD2	TRBV28	TRBJ2-1	.	CASSLCWTSDYNEQFF	TGTGCCAGCAGTTTATGCTGGACTAGCGACTACAATGAGCAGTTCTTC
.	TRBV18	TRBJ2-7	.	CASSPPDRSYEQYF	TGTGCCAGCTCACCACCCGACAGGAGCTACGAGCAGTACTTC
TRBD2	TRBV5-4	TRBJ2-6	.	CASSFSGRLSSGANVLTF	TGTGCCAGCAGCTTTAGCGGGAGGTTGTCCTCTGGGGCCAACGTCCTGACTTTC
TRBD1	TRBV28	TRBJ2-2	.	CASSPPDRGFTGELFF	TGTGCCAGCAGTCCCCCGGACAGGGGTTTCACCGGGGAGCTGTTTTTT